The 31 T cell receptor beta chains below come from one sample, sequenced in a study of blood T cells in healthy people across ages. A sample-barcoded 5' primer and a J-beta primer mix were used in a second PCR of roughly 7 to 12 cycles. Using its own MiXCR run on the 5' RACE reads, TCRdb lists one record per CDR3 protein. Seen here are hundreds of thousands of distinct CDR3 sequences, more than 55% observed once, and the top ten hold roughly 24%. Sequenced material: blood. These receptors were taken from a man aged 35 to 55 in good health.

The chain employs TRBV12-3 or TRBV12-4 and TRBJ1-1; a possible D gene is TRBD1 (6 bases). The length of the CDR3 is 15 residues. Trimming took 6 bases from V and 0 from J, leaving 14 bases between them. In nucleotides, the CDR3 is TGTGCCAGCAGAGACAGGTTTTCAATGAACACTGAAGCTTTCTTT. It yields the protein CASRDRFSMNTEAFF.

The chain is built from TRBV2 and TRBJ2-1; 8 bases agree with TRBD1. The ends lost 11 bases at V and 5 bases at J; junction bases unmatched: 11. This CDR3 spans 14 amino acids. Germline V gene sequence: CDR1 SNHLY, CDR2 FYNNEI. CDR3 in amino acids: CAGQTGDLNNEQFF. The DNA for the CDR3 is TGTGCCGGCCAGACAGGGGATCTGAACAATGAGCAGTTCTTC.

The chain links TRBV27 to TRBJ2-3, with D tentatively TRBD1 or TRBD2 (5 bases each). V was trimmed by 7 bases and J by 3 bases, leaving 17 bases between them. Germline V gives CDR1 MNHEY, CDR2 SMNVEV (reference sequence). The CDR3 loop spans 15 amino acids. In DNA form, the CDR3 reads TGTGCCAGCACTTCCTGGCAGGGAGAGACAGATACGCAGTATTTT. As protein: CASTSWQGETDTQYF.

In this sample, this clonotype turned up a few times. The chain has TRBV10-3 and TRBJ2-5; TRBD2 aligns across 10 bases. Germline trimming cut 8 bases from V and 0 bases from J; bases unmatched to any gene: 9. The CDR3 is 16 residues long. The germline gives CDR1 ENHRY, CDR2 SYGVKD. CDR3: CAISAGGTGNQETQYF. In nucleotides, the CDR3 is TGTGCCATCTCAGCGGGGGGGACAGGCAACCAAGAGACCCAGTACTTC.

Points on this clonotype: Relative to the germline gene, one junction end is altered; a read error may explain this. The J gene is TRBJ2-7, the V gene TRBV9; D perhaps matches TRBD1 (5 bases). Looked up from germline, CDR1 is SGDLS and CDR2 is YYNGEE. This CDR3 spans 14 amino acids. The CDR3 protein is CAGSVGALSYEQYF. The CDR3 nucleotides are TGTGCCGGCAGCGTAGGGGCCCTCTCCTACGAGCAGTACTTC.

The V gene is TRBV12-5, the J gene TRBJ2-3; 7 bases agree with TRBD1. Germline V gene sequence: CDR1 LGHNT, CDR2 FRNRAP. The CDR3 extends over 14 amino acids. J lost 1 base, V lost 6 bases, and 4 bases had no gene match. The CDR3 is CASGSGQGTDTQYF. The DNA for the CDR3 is TGTGCTAGTGGCTCCGGACAGGGCACAGATACGCAGTATTTT.

The gene calls are TRBV10-3 and TRBJ2-7; D unclear. The closer fit of TRBJ2-5 to the DNA end suggests the J call may be wrong. The CDR3 totals 13 residues. The germline V gene has CDR1 ENHRY and CDR2 SYGVKD. For the CDR3, the DNA is TGTGCCATCAGTGAGGCGCGACAAGAGACCCAGTACTTC. Its translation: CAISEARQETQYF.

V and J are TRBV5-1 and TRBJ2-5, with D hard to call. V shed 3 bases and J shed 11 bases, with 11 bases lying between them. The CDR3 is 11 residues long. In germline, CDR1 is SGHRS, CDR2 YFSETQ. CDR3 sequence reads: CASSSRNEQYF. The CDR3 nucleotides are TGCGCCAGCAGCTCGAGGAATGAGCAGTACTTC.

The chain has TRBV5-1 and TRBJ2-6; D is possibly TRBD2 (5 bases). V was pared by 0 bases and J by 1 base, with 14 bases between. Germline loops: CDR1 SGHRS, CDR2 YFSETQ. This CDR3 is built from 18 residues. In DNA, the CDR3 is TGCGCCAGCAGCTTGGGTCCTTCTCGGGGTTCTGGGGCCAACGTCCTGACTTTC. It translates to CASSLGPSRGSGANVLTF.

V is TRBV2 and J is TRBJ2-4; TRBD1 matches at 10 bases. The DNA end is more similar to TRBJ2-5, so the J call may be wrong. Germline assignment: CDR1 SNHLY and CDR2 FYNNEI. The CDR3 contains 12 residues. The CDR3 region has the DNA TGTGCCAGCAGGGGACAGGGGTCGACCCAGTACTTC. It specifies CASRGQGSTQYF.

This chain connects TRBV20-1 to TRBJ2-5, with 10 bases lining up with TRBD1. V was clipped by 4 bases and J by 5 bases; unmatched bases: 7. CDR1 and CDR2 from the germline V gene are DFQATT and SNEGSKA (reference sequence). The CDR3 spans 14 residues. CDR3 in amino acids: CSAIRGQGRETQYF. The CDR3 coding sequence is TGCAGTGCTATCCGGGGACAGGGGAGGGAGACCCAGTACTTC.

The rearrangement uses TRBV2 and TRBJ1-2; D not resolved. The germline CDR1 and CDR2 sequences are SNHLY and FYNNEI. CDR3 length equals 13 residues. V was pared by 4 bases and J by 7 bases, with 13 bases between. The CDR3 region is CASSVKVGGGYTF. The CDR3 DNA is TGTGCCAGCAGTGTAAAGGTCGGCGGTGGCTACACCTTC.

The V gene is TRBV12-5, the J gene TRBJ2-3; 11 bases match TRBD1. This CDR3 is 14 amino acids long. V lost 5 bases, J lost 7 bases, and 5 bases stayed unmatched. Germline V gives CDR1 LGHNT, CDR2 FRNRAP. Here the CDR3 DNA reads TGTGCTAGTGGTCCCGGACAGGGGGCGAATACGCAGTATTTT. Amino acids: CASGPGQGANTQYF.

A few counts support this clonotype. This chain uses TRBV7-9 with TRBJ1-4; weak D call: TRBD1 (5 bases). CDR1 SEHNR and CDR2 FQNEAQ come from the germline V gene (reference sequence). The CDR3 is made up of 14 amino acids. V lost 5 bases and J 13 bases, leaving 20 bases between the germline ends. CDR3 bases: TGTGCCAGCAGCCGGGACTTGGGGCCCCATTTACTGTTTTTT. This codes for CASSRDLGPHLLFF.

V gene TRBV29-1 combines with J gene TRBJ2-7; 9 bases align to TRBD2. The V gene end was trimmed by 2 bases and the J gene end by 4 bases; junction bases not matched to a gene: 6. The CDR3 covers 14 residues. From germline, CDR1 is SQVTM and CDR2 ANQGSEA. DNA for the CDR3: TGCAGCGTTGAACCGCGGGAGGGTATTTACGAGCAGTACTTC. It specifies CSVEPREGIYEQYF.

The chain couples TRBV29-1 to TRBJ2-2; 7 bases match TRBD2. V shed 7 bases, J shed 1 base, and the junction held 6 bases outside the gene matches. The CDR3 is made up of 14 amino acids. Germline V gene sequence: CDR1 SQVTM, CDR2 ANQGSEA. CDR3 DNA sequence: TGCAGCGCCGTGGGGGGGGAGAACACCGGGGAGCTGTTTTTT. Amino acid sequence: CSAVGGENTGELFF.

A single count supports this clonotype. The J gene is TRBJ2-7, the V gene TRBV7-2; 8 nucleotides line up with TRBD2. Germline CDR1 is SGHTA and CDR2 is FQGNSA. CDR3 length: 14 residues. V shed 8 bases, J shed 5 bases, and the junction held 11 bases outside the gene matches. CDR3 in DNA: TGTGCCAGCGGCACCCGGTTTAGCGGGGACGAGCAGTACTTC. As protein: CASGTRFSGDEQYF.

The J gene is TRBJ2-5, the V gene TRBV7-2; 7 nucleotides line up with TRBD1. CDR1 and CDR2 (germline): SGHTA, FQGNSA. V lost 5 bases to trimming and J lost 2 bases; unmatched junction nucleotides: 11. This CDR3 has 16 amino acids. This chain's CDR3 is CASSSQTRQGQETQYF. The CDR3 region has the DNA TGTGCCAGCAGCAGTCAAACTCGACAGGGACAAGAGACCCAGTACTTC.

This chain uses TRBV18 with TRBJ2-5; no definite D call. The ends were cut back, 3 bases at V and 1 base at J, with 12 bases in the middle. This CDR3 spans 15 amino acids. In germline, CDR1 is KGHSH, CDR2 LQKENI. The CDR3 reads CASSPGRRPQETQYF. The CDR3, as DNA: TGTGCCAGCTCACCGGGTCGCAGGCCCCAAGAGACCCAGTACTTC.

This chain uses TRBV7-2 with TRBJ2-5; maybe TRBD2 (6 bases). Germline V gene sequence: CDR1 SGHTA, CDR2 FQGNSA. Trimming removed 3 bases at V and 2 bases at J, with 10 bases between. The CDR3 extends over 14 amino acids. CDR3 loop: CASSLGGMQETQYF. The CDR3 region has the DNA TGTGCCAGCAGCTTGGGCGGGATGCAAGAGACCCAGTACTTC. Full variable domain (remainder filled in from reference TRBV7-2 and TRBJ2-5): GAGVSQSPSNKVTEKGKDVELRCDPISGHTALYWYRQSLGQGLEFLIYFQGNSAPDKSGLPSDRFSAERTGGSVSTLTIQRTQQEDSAVYLCASSLGGMQETQYFGPGTRLLVL.

The chain is built from TRBV7-9 and TRBJ2-3, with D uncertain. Trimming took 3 bases from V and 6 from J, leaving 16 bases between them. This CDR3 comprises 15 residues. Germline V gene sequence: CDR1 SEHNR, CDR2 FQNEAQ (reference sequence). CDR3 DNA: TGTGCCAGCAGCTTGAAGCCTACCCACGAGGATACGCAGTATTTT. Translation: CASSLKPTHEDTQYF.

The chain joins TRBV6-2 or TRBV6-3 to TRBJ2-3; possible D gene TRBD1, 5 bases. Germline lookup yields CDR1 MNHEY and CDR2 SVGEGT. The CDR3 is 17 residues long. V was cut by 2 bases and J by 6 bases, with 21 bases left in between. DNA for the CDR3: TGTGCCAGCAGTTACATCCAGGGTCGATACACTACGGATACGCAGTATTTT. Translating it yields CASSYIQGRYTTDTQYF.

This chain connects TRBV4-3 to TRBJ2-1, with D possibly matching TRBD1 (5 bases). Near its end, the DNA agrees better with TRBJ2-7, so the J call may be wrong. The CDR3 consists of 14 residues. Looked up from germline, CDR1 is LGHNA and CDR2 is YSLEER. DNA of the CDR3: TGCGCCAGCAGCCAAGATCAGGGTTTTGGGGAGCAGTACTTC. Amino acids: CASSQDQGFGEQYF.

In its sample, this clonotype was seen a few times. The chain is built from TRBV7-9 and TRBJ2-1, with D unresolved. V lost 5 bases to trimming and J lost 6 bases, with 14 bases between them. CDR1 and CDR2 (germline): SEHNR, FQNEAQ (reference sequence). The CDR3 is 14 residues long. The CDR3, as DNA: TGTGCCAGCAGCCCAGGACGGCCCCCCAATGAGCAGTTCTTC. Translation gives CASSPGRPPNEQFF.

The chain carries TRBV11-2 and TRBJ2-7; D assignment may be TRBD1 or TRBD2 (5 bases each). V was cut by 1 base and J by 6 bases, with 10 bases left in between. The germline V gene has CDR1 SGHAT and CDR2 FQNNGV. This CDR3 comprises 13 residues. The CDR3 region has the DNA TGTGCCAGCAGCTTAGGGGCAGGGACCGAGCAGTACTTC. It encodes CASSLGAGTEQYF.

This sequence joins TRBV4-3 and TRBJ2-3; D is unclear. The CDR3 is 14 amino acids. V was shortened by 0 bases and J by 6 bases, with 10 bases between the two germline ends. Germline V gene lookup returns CDR1 LGHNA and CDR2 YSLEER. CDR3 residues: CASSQELDRDTQYF. As DNA, the CDR3 is TGCGCCAGCAGCCAAGAACTGGACCGGGATACGCAGTATTTT.

This clonotype came up a few times. The chain has TRBV20-1 and TRBJ1-5; unclear D gene. Trimming removed 2 bases at V and 1 base at J, with 12 bases between. The CDR3 runs 15 residues. Looked up from germline, CDR1 is DFQATT and CDR2 is SNEGSKA (reference sequence). The DNA for the CDR3 is TGCAGTGCTAGATCCGCGGCGGGAAGCAATCAGCCCCAGCATTTT. It codes for CSARSAAGSNQPQHF.

J is TRBJ2-2 and V is TRBV12-3 or TRBV12-4, with D possibly TRBD1 on 6 matching bases. The ends were cut back, 6 bases at V and 8 bases at J, with 13 bases in the middle. CDR3 length equals 13 residues. CDR3 sequence: CASRSQGTGELFF. Written as DNA, the CDR3 is TGTGCCAGCAGGTCACAGGGTACTGGGGAGCTGTTTTTT.

In its sample, this clonotype was seen a few times. This chain links TRBV3-1 with TRBJ2-7; 13 bases map to TRBD2. V shed 6 bases and J 0 bases; nucleotides not matched to a gene: 5. CDR3 length equals 16 residues. CDR1 is LGHDT, CDR2 YNNKEL, per germline (reference sequence). CDR3 DNA: TGTGCCAGCAGTCAGGGACTAGCGGGGAGCTCCTACGAGCAGTACTTC. Translating it yields CASSQGLAGSSYEQYF.

CDR3 region: CASGLAPVGKETQYF. The CDR3 DNA is TGTGCTAGTGGTTTGGCACCCGTCGGAAAAGAGACCCAGTACTTC. The chain combines TRBV12-5 with TRBJ2-5, with D unclear. The CDR3 consists of 15 residues. CDR1 LGHNT and CDR2 FRNRAP come from the germline V gene. Trimming removed 1 base at V and 3 bases at J, with 12 bases between.

This sequence joins TRBV29-1 and TRBJ2-7; the D gene is possibly TRBD1 (8 bases). V gave up 4 bases and J gave up 2 bases, with 15 bases separating them. The germline CDR1 and CDR2 sequences are SQVTM and ANQGSEA. This CDR3 has 14 amino acids. The CDR3 protein is CSVVHRGGPYEQYF. The CDR3 region has the DNA TGCAGCGTTGTACACAGGGGGGGGCCCTACGAGCAGTACTTC.